This note documents a single T cell receptor beta chain sequence. Its antigen target is currently unknown. Base qualities are not provided; no much larger clone lies one nucleotide away. The data belong to a study of response to subunit inactivated influenza vaccine (dated by TCRdb to 2017 to 2018). Looking at the study overall: The study used deep quantitative T cell receptor repertoire profiling to track responses to a trivalent subunit inactivated influenza vaccine.

Based on the germline V gene (reference sequence), the CDR1 and CDR2 sequences are DFQATT and SNEGSKA. The CDR3, from cysteine to phenylalanine, totals 15 residues. The DNA shown is the 45-base CDR3, in frame from base 1. The V end gives up 0 bases and the J end 7 bases, leaving 5 bases in the junction not matched to a gene. Paper-wide results and their limitations: The authors proposed that each seasonal influenza vaccination may bring in only a limited number of new T cells.

Library creation used RT-PCR. The data were produced on an Illumina HiSeq 2500. The public reads were quality trimmed at Q25 with fastp and then assembled into clones with MiXCR by TCRdb, keeping productive beta chains. CDR3 protein duplicates are merged, each entry listing the most common genes and DNA. In all, the sample holds around 570,000 distinct CDR3 sequences, and 11% of those were seen once. The ten largest clones add up to approximately 9.9% of the sample. This sample was shared with a second study, whose subject was T cells expressing NK-cell markers. As described in the second report: TCR beta cDNA libraries were prepared using 5'RACE template switching, which introduced a universal primer site and unique molecular identifiers. TCR beta-chain repertoires were profiled in sorted CD3+CD56+NKG2C+, CD3+CD56+NKG2C- and CD3+CD56-NKG2C+ T-cell subsets from several donors. Among the eight sequenced donors, seven were HCMV-seropositive and one was HCMV-seronegative. To restrict sorting to alphabetaTCR-expressing T cells, an anti-gammadeltaTCR antibody was added in several experiments. In several donors, the dominant CD3+CD56+NKG2C+ clonotypes ranked among the top 10 CD8+ clonotypes, making up roughly 1.0-8% of CD8+ T cells. Those dominant clonotypes were again the most abundant among CD3+CD56-NKG2C+ cells in several donors, at about 25-60.1%. It remained unclear whether the expanded NKG2C-expressing T cell clones were specific for HCMV antigens. All eight donors whose samples were sequenced were randomly selected healthy volunteers, three of them men and five women. To determine HCMV serostatus, a commercial ELISA kit was used to detect HCMV-specific IgG in serum. Peripheral blood mononuclear cells were isolated from blood by Ficoll density gradient centrifugation. For 5 or 6 donors, unsorted PBMC were also used to sequence bulk peripheral blood T-cell repertoires. cDNA synthesis was primed from the TCR beta constant segment and was followed by two successive PCR amplification steps. The libraries were sequenced on Illumina HiSeq 2000/2500, MiSeq or NextSeq, producing 2 x 150 bp reads. MIGEC was used to demultiplex reads and group reads by UMI, and MiTCR was used to assemble and quantify clonotypes. To exclude erroneous sequences, only TCR cDNA sequences supported by at least two reads were retained. The tcR package was used for downstream repertoire analysis, and clonotypes were matched across fractions by CDR3 nucleotide sequence plus V segment. Antigen specificity was annotated against VDJdb with VDJmatch, allowing one amino acid substitution in CDR3.

The receptor was derived from a man aged 45 to 65 who received an inactivated influenza vaccine. Donor details come from another sample of the same person, matched by shared clones. The chain employs TRBV20-1 and TRBJ2-1; 11 bases in the junction line up with TRBD2. The sample here was PBMCs from blood, taken on the day of vaccination. The CDR3 is CSARDFSGGANEQFF. DNA sequence: TGCAGTGCTAGAGATTTTAGCGGGGGGGCGAATGAGCAGTTCTTC.